Shown below are 12 T cell receptor beta chains from a single sample sequenced in a study of PD-1 blockade in classical Hodgkin lymphoma. Method: immunoSEQ multiplex PCR; TCRdb's copy keeps in-frame clones and lacks some. Of 9,300 or so clones in the sample, approximately 74% are singletons; the top ten hold about 10%. Time point noted: cycle 4 day 1 (C4D1), after five to seven weeks of nivolumab. No patient escaped relapse after autologous stem cell transplantation, and brentuximab vedotin exposure varied. Investigators obtained CD8+ T cells from thawed PBMCs by magnetic negative selection. Sequencing used CD8+ T cells from blood, obtained before the fourth cycle of nivolumab. These receptors were taken from a human donor with classical Hodgkin lymphoma.

J is TRBJ1-5 and V is TRBV5-3; D is unresolved. TRBV5-3 is an ORF; its function is uncertain. The CDR3 sequence is 18 residues long. Trimming shortened V by 2 bases and J by 1 base, and 19 bases separated the two germline ends. DNA of the CDR3: TGTGCCAGAAGCTTTGACCCAGCAATGCGGGGAAGCAATCAGCCCCAGCATTTT. It encodes CARSFDPAMRGSNQPQHF.

This chain uses TRBV11-3 with TRBJ1-1, with D perhaps TRBD1 (6 bases). The CDR3 is 14 residues long. Deletions cut 3 bases from V and 3 bases from J, with 11 bases between. Germline V gene lookup returns CDR1 SGHNT and CDR2 YENEEA. CDR3 sequence: CASSLGQGHTEAFF. The CDR3 DNA is TGTGCCAGCAGCTTGGGGCAGGGGCACACTGAAGCTTTCTTT.

As DNA, the CDR3 is TGTGCCAGCAGTGAATCGCGGGAGAAAGGCGGTGAGCAGTTCTTC. Protein product: CASSESREKGGEQFF. The V and J genes are TRBV2 and TRBJ2-1; TRBD2 matches at 7 bases. Looked up from germline, CDR1 is SNHLY and CDR2 is FYNNEI. This CDR3 is built from 15 residues. V dropped 2 bases and J dropped 9; count of bases not matched to a gene: 10.

The gene calls are TRBV27 and TRBJ2-1, with D possibly matching TRBD2 (6 bases). The CDR3 contains 12 residues. V was pared by 8 bases and J by 4 bases, with 9 bases between. CDR1 MNHEY and CDR2 SMNVEV come from the germline V gene (reference sequence). The CDR3 sequence: CASRDFYNEQFF. The CDR3 DNA follows: TGTGCCAGCCGGGACTTTTACAATGAGCAGTTCTTC.

V usage is TRBV6-5 and J usage is TRBJ2-1; tentatively, D is TRBD2 (6 bases). Germline V gene data show CDR1 as MNHEY and CDR2 as SVGAGI. The V end lost 1 base, the J end lost 10 bases, and 8 bases lay between the germline ends. The CDR3 length is 12 residues. The CDR3 loop is CASSYWAGEQFF. The CDR3 bases are TGTGCCAGCAGTTACTGGGCGGGGGAGCAGTTCTTC.

The CDR3 nucleotides read TGTGCCAGCAGTTTGGTGGTAGCCAGTCAGTTCTTC. Protein product: CASSLVVASQFF. This chain joins TRBV28 and TRBJ2-1; D is unresolved. Germline lookup yields CDR1 MDHEN and CDR2 SYDVKM. This CDR3 has 12 amino acids. V shed 3 bases and J shed 13 bases, with 13 bases lying between them.

This sequence joins TRBV28 and TRBJ2-5, with TRBD1 identical over 9 bases. The CDR3 is 15 amino acids. CDR1 is MDHEN and CDR2 is SYDVKM in the germline V gene. V shed 5 bases, J shed 3 bases, and the junction held 7 bases outside the gene matches. The DNA for the CDR3 is TGTGCCAGCAGTGACCGGGACAGGGTCGAAGAGACCCAGTACTTC. It specifies CASSDRDRVEETQYF. The full variable domain, rest sourced from reference TRBV28 and TRBJ2-5, is DVKVTQSSRYLVKRTGEKVFLECVQDMDHENMFWYRQDPGLGLRLIYFSYDVKMKEKGDIPEGYSVSREKKERFSLILESASTNQTSMYLCASSDRDRVEETQYFGPGTRLLVL.

The chain employs TRBV11-2 and TRBJ1-3; weak D call: TRBD1 (5 bases). Germline lookup yields CDR1 SGHAT and CDR2 FQNNGV. The CDR3 extends over 14 amino acids. V shed 8 bases and J shed 2 bases, with 13 bases lying between them. CDR3 sequence reads: CASSREPTGNTIYF. CDR3 in DNA: TGTGCCAGCTCCAGGGAGCCCACTGGAAACACCATATATTTT.

This chain uses TRBV9 with TRBJ1-5; tentatively, D is TRBD1 (6 bases). Per germline, CDR1 SGDLS and CDR2 YYNGEE. The CDR3 covers 15 residues. With 0 bases removed from V and 1 base from J, the gap between germline ends came to 8 bases. CDR3 sequence: CASSVGTASNQPQHF. The DNA for the CDR3 is TGTGCCAGCAGCGTAGGGACAGCAAGCAATCAGCCCCAGCATTTT.

This clone was observed a few times. This chain joins TRBV28 and TRBJ2-1; D unclear. CDR1 and CDR2 from the germline V gene are MDHEN and SYDVKM. The CDR3 has 13 residues. Trimming took 3 bases from V and 8 from J, leaving 11 bases between them. The CDR3 loop reads CASSFERSYEQFF. In nucleotides, the CDR3 is TGTGCCAGCAGTTTTGAGAGGTCGTATGAGCAGTTCTTC.

V usage is TRBV4-1 and J usage is TRBJ1-4; D ambiguous. This CDR3 has 13 residues. The V end lost 8 bases, the J end lost 1 base, and 8 bases lay between the germline ends. Germline CDR1 MGHRA, CDR2 YSYEKL. The CDR3 bases are TGCGCCAGCCTCCCTGGAACTAATGAAAAACTGTTTTTT. Protein: CASLPGTNEKLFF.

The chain combines TRBV15 with TRBJ2-3; D is ambiguous. The length of the CDR3 is 12 residues. Germline values: CDR1 LNHNV, CDR2 YYDKDF (reference sequence). V lost 1 base, J lost 3 bases, and 2 bases lay in between. CDR3 DNA sequence: TGTGCCACCAGCAGAGGGACAGATACGCAGTATTTT. It specifies CATSRGTDTQYF.